These 27 T cell receptor beta chains were all obtained from the same sample, sequenced in a study of blood T cell repertoires in COVID-19. Profiled with immunoSEQ multiplex PCR; TCRdb holds only in-frame clones, not every one. The sample has roughly 200,000 clones; approximately 83% are singletons. Sequences were obtained from peripheral blood. The receptor source for this set is a human donor in a cohort sampled during active COVID-19.

The CDR3 protein is CASNLRGLNTEAFF. CDR3 coding DNA: TGTGCCAGCAACCTCAGGGGGCTGAACACTGAAGCTTTCTTT. The chain combines TRBV5-6 with TRBJ1-1; 8 positions agree with TRBD1. With V trimmed by 6 bases and J by 0 bases, 4 bases remained unmatched. From germline, CDR1 is SGHDT and CDR2 YYEEEE. CDR3 length equals 14 residues.

This clone was seen only a few times. The rearrangement links TRBV27 to TRBJ2-7; D not resolved. The CDR3 extends over 14 amino acids. The germline CDR1 and CDR2 sequences are MNHEY and SMNVEV (reference sequence). Trimming shortened V by 2 bases and J by 0 bases, and 8 bases separated the two germline ends. The CDR3 DNA is TGTGCCAGCAGTTTAGGGTCGGGCTCCTACGAGCAGTACTTC. Translation: CASSLGSGSYEQYF.

This clone occurred once. The genes are TRBV9 and TRBJ1-1; TRBD1 matches 8 bases. Trimming removed 3 bases from V and 5 bases from J; junction bases left unmatched: 9. The CDR3 spans 15 residues. In germline, CDR1 is SGDLS, CDR2 YYNGEE. The CDR3 region is CASSAQGALSTEAFF. The CDR3 DNA sequence: TGTGCCAGCAGCGCCCAGGGGGCTTTGAGTACTGAAGCTTTCTTT. The complete variable domain, with remaining parts taken from reference TRBV9 and TRBJ1-1, reads DSGVTQTPKHLITATGQRVTLRCSPRSGDLSVYWYQQSLDQGLQFLIQYYNGEERAKGNILERFSAQQFPDLHSELNLSSLELGDSALYFCASSAQGALSTEAFFGQGTRLTVV.

The CDR3 DNA follows: TGTGCCAGCAGCTTCGGGACTAGCAGGAACCCTGAGCAGTTCTTC. It codes for CASSFGTSRNPEQFF. The chain links TRBV11-3 to TRBJ2-1; TRBD2 matches at 9 bases. The CDR3 covers 15 residues. The germline gives CDR1 SGHNT, CDR2 YENEEA. V lost 3 bases, J lost 9 bases, and 9 bases stayed unmatched.

The V and J genes are TRBV5-1 and TRBJ1-4; 8 bases map to TRBD1. The V and J ends lost 0 bases and 8 bases, in that order; junction bases with no gene match: 3. The CDR3 runs to 14 residues. Germline CDR1 is SGHRS and CDR2 is YFSETQ. CDR3 in DNA: TGCGCCAGCAGCTTGGGCACAGGGGGAGAAAAACTGTTTTTT. Translating it yields CASSLGTGGEKLFF.

This chain uses TRBV2 with TRBJ1-5; D perhaps matches TRBD1 (5 bases). CDR3 length: 12 amino acids. The germline V and J ends were trimmed by 7 bases and 4 bases, with 8 bases remaining between them. Germline V gene data show CDR1 as SNHLY and CDR2 as FYNNEI. In DNA form, the CDR3 reads TGTGCCAGCAATCGACAGAATCAGCCCCAGCATTTT. This sequence encodes CASNRQNQPQHF.

The J gene is TRBJ1-4, the V gene TRBV7-2; a possible D gene is TRBD1 (6 bases). CDR1 is SGHTA, CDR2 FQGNSA, per germline. V dropped 3 bases and J dropped 7 bases, with 12 bases sitting between them. This CDR3 has 14 residues. CDR3 coding DNA: TGTGCCAGCAGCTTCTGGGGGCTGGGTGAAAAACTGTTTTTT. It encodes CASSFWGLGEKLFF.

The V call is TRBV27, the J call TRBJ2-7; 7 bases align to TRBD1. The CDR3 consists of 11 residues. V was pared by 4 bases and J by 10 bases, with 4 bases of the junction left unmatched. Germline V gene data show CDR1 as MNHEY and CDR2 as SMNVEV (reference sequence). The CDR3 DNA sequence: TGTGCCAGCAGTTCCAGACAGGGACAGTACTTC. This sequence encodes CASSSRQGQYF.

This sequence joins TRBV7-9 and TRBJ1-1; D perhaps matches TRBD1 (5 bases). Deletions cut 5 bases from V and 1 base from J, with 11 bases between. The germline CDR1 and CDR2 sequences are SEHNR and FQNEAQ (reference sequence). This CDR3 contains 14 residues. DNA of the CDR3: TGTGCCAGCAGCCGATGGGGGGAGAACACTGAAGCTTTCTTT. Protein product: CASSRWGENTEAFF.

The V gene is TRBV3-1 (or the pseudogene TRBV3-2), the J gene TRBJ2-1, with 9 bases matching TRBD1. The germline gives CDR1 LGHDT, CDR2 YNNKEL (reference sequence). Trimming at V came to 4 bases and at J to 6 bases, leaving 7 bases not matched to a gene. CDR3 size: 15 residues. CDR3 protein: CASSPRDRAGNEQFF. The CDR3 bases are TGTGCCAGCAGCCCCCGGGACAGGGCGGGCAATGAGCAGTTCTTC.

This chain connects TRBV7-6 to TRBJ1-2; TRBD1 is a possible D gene (6 bases). CDR1 is SGHVS, CDR2 FNYEAQ, per germline. The V end was cut by 4 bases, the J end by 3 bases, with 18 bases between. The CDR3 contains 16 residues. CDR3 nucleotides: TGTGCCAGCAGCTCAAGGCAGGGGCCCCAGGACTATGGCTACACCTTC. This gives the protein CASSSRQGPQDYGYTF.

V gene TRBV7-9 combines with J gene TRBJ1-1, with TRBD1 identical over 8 bases. V trimming: 3 bases; J trimming: 11 bases; junction bases outside the gene matches: 5. The germline V gene has CDR1 SEHNR and CDR2 FQNEAQ (reference sequence). The length of the CDR3 is 12 residues. CDR3 loop: CASSFQGADAFF. The DNA of the CDR3 is TGTGCCAGCAGCTTCCAGGGGGCGGATGCTTTCTTT.

V gene TRBV24-1 combines with J gene TRBJ2-3; TRBD2 agrees at 10 bases. In germline, CDR1 is KGHDR, CDR2 SFDVKD. J was trimmed by 2 bases and V by 6 bases; bases with no gene match: 4. This CDR3 has 15 amino acids. The CDR3 loop is CATSFSGGATDTQYF. As DNA, the CDR3 is TGTGCCACCAGTTTCAGCGGGGGGGCCACAGATACGCAGTATTTT.

V is TRBV7-2 and J is TRBJ1-5; TRBD1 is a possible D gene (6 bases). With 5 bases removed from V and 1 base from J, the gap between germline ends came to 12 bases. CDR1 is SGHTA, CDR2 FQGNSA, per germline. The CDR3 runs 15 residues. CDR3 sequence reads: CASSTTGMSNQPQHF. The DNA for the CDR3 is TGTGCCAGCAGCACAACAGGGATGAGCAATCAGCCCCAGCATTTT.

The chain links TRBV14 to TRBJ1-6; D might be TRBD1 (6 bases). Per germline, CDR1 SGHDN and CDR2 FVKESK. CDR3 length equals 17 residues. V lost 1 base and J lost 3, with 13 bases in between. CDR3 loop: CASSQVTGSFYNSPLHF. The DNA for the CDR3 is TGTGCCAGCAGCCAAGTCACAGGGTCTTTCTATAATTCACCCCTCCACTTT.

This clone was detected once. The CDR3 protein is CAISESSAGRGEEAFF. CDR3 sequence (DNA): TGTGCCATCAGTGAGTCGAGTGCAGGGCGGGGGGAAGAAGCTTTCTTT. J is TRBJ1-1 and V is TRBV10-3; the D gene is possibly TRBD1 (5 bases). The ends were cut back, 0 bases at V and 8 bases at J, with 19 bases in the middle. This CDR3 has 16 residues. Germline loops: CDR1 ENHRY, CDR2 SYGVKD.

This clone was found a few times. The gene calls are TRBV2 and TRBJ1-4, with no clear D. Germline V gene sequence: CDR1 SNHLY, CDR2 FYNNEI. V was shortened by 1 base and J by 4 bases, with 7 bases between the two germline ends. The CDR3 is 14 amino acids. The CDR3 reads CASSEGPINEKLFF. The CDR3 DNA reads TGTGCCAGCAGTGAAGGGCCGATTAATGAAAAACTGTTTTTT.

CDR3 residues: CASSERRLAFSETQYF. The CDR3 bases are TGTGCCAGCAGTGAAAGGCGGCTAGCATTCTCAGAGACCCAGTACTTC. This chain uses TRBV6-1 with TRBJ2-5, with TRBD2 as a possible D gene (5 bases). The V end lost 2 bases, the J end lost 4 bases, and 17 bases lay between the germline ends. The CDR3 extends over 16 amino acids. Per the germline V gene, CDR1 is MNHNS and CDR2 is SASEGT.

The V call is TRBV4-2, the J call TRBJ2-1; D possibly corresponds to TRBD2 (5 bases). Germline V gene sequence: CDR1 LGHNA, CDR2 YNFKEQ. Trimming stripped 6 bases from V and 0 bases from J, with 9 bases between. The CDR3 loop spans 14 amino acids. CDR3 in amino acids: CASRGVSSYNEQFF. The CDR3 DNA is TGTGCCAGCAGGGGAGTGAGCTCCTACAATGAGCAGTTCTTC.

In nucleotides, the CDR3 is TGTGCCAGCAGCAGCCGAGGGGGTGGGAACACTGAAGCTTTCTTT. Its protein is CASSSRGGGNTEAFF. V usage is TRBV11-2 and J usage is TRBJ1-1; D is perhaps TRBD1 (6 bases). V lost 5 bases to trimming and J lost 1 base, with 14 bases between them. CDR1 SGHAT and CDR2 FQNNGV come from the germline V gene. The CDR3 length is 15 residues.

This chain uses TRBV7-2 with TRBJ2-1, with 7 nucleotides matching TRBD2. The CDR3 loop spans 15 amino acids. The V gene end was trimmed by 5 bases and the J gene end by 0 bases; junction bases not matched to a gene: 4. The germline V gene encodes CDR1 SGHTA and CDR2 FQGNSA. Written as DNA, the CDR3 is TGTGCCAGCAGCCCTCGGACTAGCTCCTACAATGAGCAGTTCTTC. It translates to CASSPRTSSYNEQFF.

The chain uses TRBV5-1 and TRBJ2-7, with 9 bases aligning to TRBD2. The CDR3 spans 14 residues. Germline loops: CDR1 SGHRS, CDR2 YFSETQ. With 2 bases clipped from V and 5 bases from J, the junction kept 5 bases outside the gene matches. CDR3 in DNA: TGCGCCAGCAGCTTTAGCGGGAGTAACAACGAGCAGTACTTC. This translates into CASSFSGSNNEQYF.

The chain uses TRBV5-1 and TRBJ1-2; weak D call: TRBD1 (5 bases). This CDR3 comprises 15 residues. The germline V gene has CDR1 SGHRS and CDR2 YFSETQ. V was cut by 0 bases and J by 5 bases, with 14 bases left in between. The CDR3 nucleotides are TGCGCCAGCAGCTTGGAATCCCAGGGTTTGTATGGCTACACCTTC. Amino acids: CASSLESQGLYGYTF.

The chain couples TRBV5-4 to TRBJ1-2, with D perhaps matching TRBD1 (6 bases). CDR1 SGHNT and CDR2 YYREEE come from the germline V gene (reference sequence). The CDR3 extends over 15 amino acids. Trimming shortened V by 4 bases and J by 4 bases, and 17 bases separated the two germline ends. The chain's CDR3 is CASSPKAGALYGYTF. The CDR3 DNA follows: TGTGCCAGCAGCCCTAAGGCAGGGGCCCTCTATGGCTACACCTTC. The variable domain in full, with the rest retrieved from reference TRBV5-4 and TRBJ1-2, is ETGVTQSPTHLIKTRGQQVTLRCSSQSGHNTVSWYQQALGQGPQFIFQYYREEENGRGNFPPRFSGLQFPNYSSELNVNALELDDSALYLCASSPKAGALYGYTFGSGTRLTVV.

The chain combines TRBV10-3 with TRBJ1-4; TRBD1 matches 8 bases. The germline CDR1 and CDR2 sequences are ENHRY and SYGVKD. CDR3 length: 17 residues. V shed 2 bases, J shed 0 bases, and the junction held 5 bases outside the gene matches. The CDR3 region is CAISETGQGATNEKLFF. CDR3 sequence (DNA): TGTGCCATCAGTGAGACCGGACAGGGTGCAACTAATGAAAAACTGTTTTTT.

This clone was detected only once. V and J are TRBV6-4 and TRBJ2-7; TRBD1 matches at 9 bases. Looked up from germline, CDR1 is MRHNA and CDR2 is SNTAGT. The V and J ends lost 6 bases and 0 bases, in that order; junction bases with no gene match: 0. The CDR3 loop spans 13 amino acids. Here the CDR3 DNA reads TGTGCCAGCAGGGACAGGGGCTCCTACGAGCAGTACTTC. It translates to CASRDRGSYEQYF.

On this clone itself: This sample also contains other DNA sequences that code for the same CDR3. The chain links TRBV28 to TRBJ2-3; TRBD2 matches 10 bases. The CDR3 runs 15 residues. Germline V lookup: CDR1 MDHEN, CDR2 SYDVKM. With V trimmed by 2 bases and J by 1 base, 0 bases remained unmatched. DNA of the CDR3: TGTGCCAGCAGTTTAGGGACTAGCGGCACAGATACGCAGTATTTT. It specifies CASSLGTSGTDTQYF.